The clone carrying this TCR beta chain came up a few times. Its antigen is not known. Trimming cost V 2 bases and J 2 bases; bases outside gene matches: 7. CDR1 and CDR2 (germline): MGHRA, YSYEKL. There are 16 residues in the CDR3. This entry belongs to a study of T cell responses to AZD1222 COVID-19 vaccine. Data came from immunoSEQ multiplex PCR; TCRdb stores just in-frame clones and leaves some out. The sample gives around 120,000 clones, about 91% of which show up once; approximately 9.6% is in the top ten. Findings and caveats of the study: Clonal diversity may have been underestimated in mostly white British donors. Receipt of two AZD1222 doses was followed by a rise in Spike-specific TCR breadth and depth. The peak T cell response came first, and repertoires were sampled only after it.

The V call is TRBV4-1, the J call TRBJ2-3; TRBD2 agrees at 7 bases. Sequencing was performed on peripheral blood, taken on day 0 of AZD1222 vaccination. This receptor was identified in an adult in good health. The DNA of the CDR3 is TGCGCCAGCAGCCAATTTTCTAGCGGTGCCACAGATACGCAGTATTTT. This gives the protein CASSQFSSGATDTQYF.